This entry concerns a single T cell receptor beta chain. This entry comes from a study of blood T cells in healthy people across ages. This CDR3 contains 17 residues. The V end lost 0 bases, the J end lost 4 bases, and 16 bases lay between the germline ends. The germline CDR1 and CDR2 sequences are SEHNR and FQNEAQ (reference sequence). Combining a sample-barcoded 5' primer with a J-beta primer mix, a second PCR ran for 7 to 11 cycles. TCRdb passed the 5' RACE reads through MiXCR, listing each CDR3 protein once. The repertoire holds approximately 850,000 distinct CDR3 sequences, more than 45% seen once, with around 20% in the top ten.

The rearrangement uses TRBV7-9 and TRBJ1-5; possible D gene TRBD1, 6 bases. This receptor was obtained from a man aged 25-45 years in good health. The specimen sequenced was blood. The CDR3 here is CASSLAPGQDPNQPQHF. CDR3 DNA: TGTGCCAGCAGCTTAGCCCCGGGACAAGACCCGAATCAGCCCCAGCATTTT.